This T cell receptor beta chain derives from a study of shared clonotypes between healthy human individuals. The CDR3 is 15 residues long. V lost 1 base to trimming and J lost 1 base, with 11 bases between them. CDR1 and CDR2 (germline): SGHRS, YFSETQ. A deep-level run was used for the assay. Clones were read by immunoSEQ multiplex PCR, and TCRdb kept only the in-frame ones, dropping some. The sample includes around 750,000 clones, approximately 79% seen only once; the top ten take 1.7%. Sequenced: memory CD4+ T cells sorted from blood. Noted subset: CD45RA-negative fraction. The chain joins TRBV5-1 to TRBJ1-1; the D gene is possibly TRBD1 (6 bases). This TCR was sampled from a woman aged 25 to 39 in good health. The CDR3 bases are TGCGCCAGCAGCTTGCGGGGGGCGGGGAACACTGAAGCTTTCTTT. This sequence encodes CASSLRGAGNTEAFF.